The clone carrying this T cell receptor (beta chain) showed up many times. Library preparation (for TCRbeta) was performed with unique molecular identifiers. TCRdb ran MiXCR on the PCR reads and lists one entry per CDR3 protein. The sample consists of roughly 250,000 distinct CDR3 sequences, less than 9% of them appearing once. This record comes from a study of T-cell reconstitution after alpha-beta-depleted transplantation in children. The receptor's source is a male patient younger than 18 who had a stem cell transplant for acute lymphoblastic leukemia, so the T cells may come from the graft donor. The sequencing here drew on PBMCs, mostly from graft donor cells, taken 180 days after TCRalphabeta/CD19-depleted stem cell transplant.

The CDR3 sequence: CASSKAGQGIGYTF. In DNA, the CDR3 is TGTGCCAGCAGCAAAGCGGGACAGGGGATTGGCTACACCTTC. The V call is TRBV21-1, the J call TRBJ1-2; TRBD1 is the table's D call and was not checked against the DNA. TRBV21-1 is flagged as a pseudogene. The CDR3 has 14 residues.